The clone carrying this TCR beta chain is labeled medium-sized. This specimen comes from a study of early T cells in non-severe SARS-CoV-2 infection. TCRdb analysed the 5' RACE reads with MiXCR anew, one entry per CDR3 protein. The sample contains 27,000 or so distinct CDR3 sequences, about 4.6% of which appear only once. The sequence derives from an adult who was a healthcare worker with PCR-confirmed SARS-CoV-2 infection or an uninfected control (not recorded which). Specimen: whole blood.

The CDR3 DNA follows: TGTGCCAGCACCAGGGGGGCAGCGGGAGTCTCCTACGAGCAGTACTTC. Translating it yields CASTRGAAGVSYEQYF. The V and J genes are TRBV6-1 and TRBJ2-7, with D perhaps matching TRBD2 (8 bases). The CDR3 extends over 16 amino acids. V was clipped by 7 bases and J by 0 bases, with 19 bases between them. Germline CDR1 and CDR2: MNHNS and SASEGT.